Listed below are T cell receptor beta chains from one sample, sequenced in a study of blood T cell repertoires in COVID-19. TCRdb's copy holds only in-frame clones and misses some; the assay was immunoSEQ multiplex PCR. Of around 180,000 clones in the sample, 84% were seen once. Sequences were obtained from peripheral blood. The receptors originated from a human donor in a cohort sampled during active COVID-19. CDR3s include the opening cysteine and the closing phenylalanine or tryptophan. A D gene is named only where the DNA matches it firmly. Size is stated for part of the rows, as once, few or many counts, or as a class when the clone is expanded.

length: 15; J: TRBJ2-1; size: few; V: TRBV28; D: -; CDR3: CASSSPGVAGNEQFF; DNA: TGTGCCAGCAGTTCCCCCGGGGTAGCTGGCAATGAGCAGTTCTTC
length: 16; J: TRBJ2-2; size: -; V: TRBV2; D: -; CDR3: CANRRGPGRNTGELFF; DNA: TGTGCCAACCGCCGTGGGCCAGGGCGGAACACCGGGGAGCTGTTTTTT
length: 15; J: TRBJ1-2; size: -; V: TRBV5-1; D: TRBD1; CDR3: CASSLGTGGRNGYTF; DNA: TGCGCCAGCAGCTTGGGGACAGGGGGCAGGAATGGCTACACCTTC
length: 15; J: TRBJ1-1; size: -; V: TRBV4-1; D: -; CDR3: CASSQRPDMNTEAFF; DNA: TGCGCCAGCAGCCAGAGGCCAGATATGAACACTGAAGCTTTCTTT
length: 19; J: TRBJ2-7; size: -; V: TRBV3-1/TRBV3-2; D: TRBD2; CDR3: CASSQVGSSGGQGHYEQYF; DNA: TGTGCCAGCAGCCAAGTCGGCTCTAGCGGGGGCCAAGGCCACTACGAGCAGTACTTC
length: 15; J: TRBJ1-2; size: once; V: TRBV5-4; D: -; CDR3: CASSLNRAIIYGYTF; DNA: TGTGCCAGCAGCTTGAACAGGGCTATCATCTATGGCTACACCTTC
length: 16; J: TRBJ2-7; size: -; V: TRBV30; D: TRBD1; CDR3: CAWSVLTDRLSYEQYF; DNA: TGTGCCTGGAGTGTACTCACGGACAGGCTATCCTACGAGCAGTACTTC
length: 14; J: TRBJ2-3; size: -; V: TRBV27; D: TRBD2; CDR3: CASSFLAGGDTQYF; DNA: TGTGCCAGCAGTTTCCTAGCGGGGGGAGATACGCAGTATTTT
length: 16; J: TRBJ1-2; size: -; V: TRBV5-1; D: TRBD1; CDR3: CASSIETGTGTSGYTF; DNA: TGCGCCAGCAGCATAGAAACCGGGACAGGGACTTCTGGCTACACCTTC
length: 14; J: TRBJ2-7; size: -; V: TRBV5-5; D: -; CDR3: CASSLAGTAYEQYF; DNA: TGTGCCAGCAGCTTGGCAGGTACCGCCTACGAGCAGTACTTC
length: 13; J: TRBJ2-7; size: -; V: TRBV27; D: -; CDR3: CASSLTTPYEQYF; DNA: TGTGCCAGCAGTTTAACGACACCGTACGAGCAGTACTTC
length: 14; J: TRBJ2-7; size: many; V: TRBV4-2; D: -; CDR3: CASSPRQGSYEQYF; DNA: TGTGCCAGCAGCCCCCGCCAGGGATCCTACGAGCAGTACTTC
length: 16; J: TRBJ2-6; size: -; V: TRBV5-1; D: -; CDR3: CASSLEVEAGANVLTF; DNA: TGCGCCAGCAGCTTGGAAGTGGAGGCTGGGGCCAACGTCCTGACTTTC
length: 12; J: TRBJ2-1; size: few; V: TRBV27; D: -; CDR3: CASSLEGNEQFF; DNA: TGTGCCAGCAGTTTAGAGGGCAATGAGCAGTTCTTC
length: 15; J: TRBJ1-2; size: -; V: TRBV5-6; D: TRBD1; CDR3: CASSLGTGGGGGYTF; DNA: TGTGCCAGCAGCTTGGGAACAGGGGGAGGAGGTGGCTACACCTTC
length: 15; J: TRBJ1-1; size: -; V: TRBV6-6; D: -; CDR3: CASTPGFSMNTEAFF; DNA: TGTGCCAGCACCCCAGGGTTCAGCATGAACACTGAAGCTTTCTTT
length: 16; J: TRBJ1-5; size: once; V: TRBV19; D: -; CDR3: CASSIEDSGDHRPQHF; DNA: TGTGCCAGTAGTATAGAAGACAGCGGGGACCATCGGCCCCAGCATTTT
length: 13; J: TRBJ2-5; size: once; V: TRBV25-1; D: -; CDR3: CASSERVGARQYF; DNA: TGTGCCAGCAGTGAACGCGTAGGGGCCCGCCAGTACTTC
length: 13; J: TRBJ1-1; size: once; V: TRBV9; D: -; CDR3: CASSRRDYPEAFF; DNA: TGTGCCAGCAGCCGCCGGGACTATCCTGAAGCTTTCTTT
length: 15; J: TRBJ2-1; size: -; V: TRBV5-6; D: TRBD1; CDR3: CASSPGQGVVKGQFF; DNA: TGTGCCAGCAGCCCGGGACAGGGGGTCGTAAAGGGGCAGTTCTTC
length: 18; J: TRBJ1-2; size: -; V: TRBV5-1; D: TRBD1; CDR3: CASSQAGPGTGGDGGYTF; DNA: TGCGCCAGCAGCCAGGCGGGCCCCGGGACAGGGGGCGACGGCGGCTACACCTTC
length: 14; J: TRBJ1-4; size: -; V: TRBV2; D: -; CDR3: CASSGYGVDEKLFF; DNA: TGTGCCAGCAGTGGATACGGAGTTGATGAAAAACTGTTTTTT
length: 16; J: TRBJ1-1; size: -; V: TRBV5-1; D: -; CDR3: CASSLANTGGTKTAFF; DNA: TGCGCCAGCAGCTTGGCCAATACGGGGGGCACCAAAACAGCTTTCTTT
length: 20; J: TRBJ2-7; size: -; V: TRBV27; D: -; CDR3: CASSLRPPTGPAQALYEQYF; DNA: TGTGCCAGCAGTTTGCGCCCTCCGACAGGTCCCGCCCAGGCCCTCTACGAGCAGTACTTC
length: 15; J: TRBJ1-4; size: -; V: TRBV5-5; D: -; CDR3: CASSHGDTAGEKLFF; DNA: TGTGCCAGCAGCCACGGCGACACGGCAGGTGAAAAACTGTTTTTT
length: 14; J: TRBJ1-5; size: -; V: TRBV19; D: -; CDR3: CASGAGVSNQPQHF; DNA: TGTGCCAGTGGTGCAGGGGTTAGCAATCAGCCCCAGCATTTT
length: 13; J: TRBJ2-1; size: -; V: TRBV7-8; D: -; CDR3: CASSRFNVNEQFF; DNA: TGTGCCAGCAGCCGCTTTAATGTCAATGAGCAGTTCTTC
length: 13; J: TRBJ1-1; size: -; V: TRBV5-6; D: -; CDR3: CASSLNRDTEAFF; DNA: TGTGCCAGCAGCTTGAACCGGGACACTGAAGCTTTCTTT
length: 14; J: TRBJ2-5; size: -; V: TRBV6-5; D: -; CDR3: CASSYAGLQETQYF; DNA: TGTGCCAGCAGTTACGCAGGGCTCCAAGAGACCCAGTACTTC
length: 16; J: TRBJ2-3; size: -; V: TRBV18; D: -; CDR3: CASSPFETSITDTQYF; DNA: TGTGCCAGCTCACCATTCGAGACTAGTATCACAGATACGCAGTATTTT
length: 11; J: TRBJ1-1; size: -; V: TRBV10-2; D: -; CDR3: CASAGDSEAFF; DNA: TGCGCCAGCGCCGGGGACTCTGAAGCTTTCTTT
length: 16; J: TRBJ2-7; size: -; V: TRBV5-7; D: TRBD1; CDR3: CASSPDRDRGFYEQYF; DNA: TGTGCCAGCAGCCCGGACCGGGACAGGGGGTTCTACGAGCAGTACTTC
length: 15; J: TRBJ2-5; size: -; V: TRBV3-1/TRBV3-2; D: TRBD2; CDR3: CASSHPGGLVETQYF; DNA: TGTGCCAGCAGCCATCCCGGGGGGTTGGTAGAGACCCAGTACTTC
length: 12; J: TRBJ2-1; size: -; V: TRBV18; D: TRBD1; CDR3: CASSPNRDSEFF; DNA: TGTGCCAGCTCACCCAACCGGGACAGTGAGTTCTTC
length: 15; J: TRBJ1-6; size: few; V: TRBV9; D: -; CDR3: CASSPGGGHNSPLHF; DNA: TGTGCCAGCAGCCCTGGGGGGGGACATAATTCACCCCTCCACTTT
length: 15; J: TRBJ2-1; size: few; V: TRBV7-9; D: TRBD1; CDR3: CASSLGTGTRWEQFF; DNA: TGTGCCAGCAGCTTAGGGACAGGGACCCGCTGGGAGCAGTTCTTC
length: 13; J: TRBJ1-5; size: -; V: TRBV29-1; D: TRBD1; CDR3: CSASQGAAQPQHF; DNA: TGCAGCGCCTCACAGGGGGCTGCTCAGCCCCAGCATTTT
length: 16; J: TRBJ1-4; size: -; V: TRBV7-9; D: TRBD1; CDR3: CASSLALTGGNEKLFF; DNA: TGTGCCAGCAGCTTAGCCTTGACAGGGGGAAATGAAAAACTGTTTTTT
length: 17; J: TRBJ1-1; size: -; V: TRBV11-2; D: -; CDR3: CASSPGTSGVEHTEAFF; DNA: TGTGCCAGCAGCCCCGGGACATCAGGGGTTGAACACACTGAAGCTTTCTTT
length: 16; J: TRBJ2-3; size: -; V: TRBV13; D: -; CDR3: CASSLGLGQSTDTQYF; DNA: TGTGCCAGCAGCTTAGGCCTTGGGCAGAGCACAGATACGCAGTATTTT
length: 16; J: TRBJ2-7; size: -; V: TRBV3-1/TRBV3-2; D: TRBD2; CDR3: CASSQGGLAGGLKQYF; DNA: TGTGCCAGCAGCCAAGGCGGACTAGCGGGGGGGCTGAAGCAGTACTTC
length: 13; J: TRBJ1-1; size: few; V: TRBV29-1; D: -; CDR3: CSAHLGGDTEAFF; DNA: TGCAGCGCCCACTTAGGGGGGGACACTGAAGCTTTCTTT
length: 14; J: TRBJ1-2; size: once; V: TRBV5-1; D: -; CDR3: CASSFRGGDYGYTF; DNA: TGCGCCAGCAGCTTTAGGGGGGGAGACTATGGCTACACCTTC
length: 15; J: TRBJ1-2; size: -; V: TRBV7-7; D: TRBD1; CDR3: CASSSSQGVDYGYTF; DNA: TGTGCCAGCAGCTCATCACAGGGGGTTGACTATGGCTACACCTTC
length: 17; J: TRBJ1-3; size: -; V: TRBV19; D: TRBD1; CDR3: CASSVRQGSFSGNTIYF; DNA: TGTGCCAGTAGTGTCCGACAGGGTTCGTTCTCTGGAAACACCATATATTTT
length: 17; J: TRBJ2-2; size: -; V: TRBV6-6; D: TRBD2; CDR3: CASSRRLAGGTTGELFF; DNA: TGTGCCAGCAGTCGAAGACTAGCGGGGGGGACCACCGGGGAGCTGTTTTTT
length: 13; J: TRBJ2-2; size: -; V: TRBV12-3/TRBV12-4; D: -; CDR3: CASSLDGLGELFF; DNA: TGTGCCAGCAGTTTGGACGGACTCGGGGAGCTGTTTTTT
length: 15; J: TRBJ2-2; size: -; V: TRBV6-5; D: TRBD2; CDR3: CASSPGLGMAGELFF; DNA: TGTGCCAGCAGTCCTGGACTAGGAATGGCCGGGGAGCTGTTTTTT
length: 15; J: TRBJ2-7; size: -; V: TRBV5-1; D: -; CDR3: CASSLAAETTYEQYF; DNA: TGCGCCAGCAGCTTGGCCGCAGAAACCACCTACGAGCAGTACTTC
length: 17; J: TRBJ2-1; size: -; V: TRBV6-4; D: TRBD1; CDR3: CASSVPRGTGDNNEQFF; DNA: TGTGCCAGCAGTGTCCCCCGCGGGACAGGGGATAACAATGAGCAGTTCTTC
length: 13; J: TRBJ1-2; size: -; V: TRBV4-1; D: -; CDR3: CASSSQNNYGYTF; DNA: TGCGCCAGCAGCTCGCAGAATAACTATGGCTACACCTTC
length: 12; J: TRBJ2-1; size: -; V: TRBV12-3/TRBV12-4; D: TRBD2; CDR3: CASSRHSGVGFF; DNA: TGTGCCAGCAGTCGCCATAGCGGGGTTGGATTCTTC
length: 16; J: TRBJ2-5; size: -; V: TRBV2; D: TRBD1; CDR3: CASSDGGQGAGETQYF; DNA: TGTGCCAGCAGTGATGGGGGACAGGGGGCAGGAGAGACCCAGTACTTC
length: 16; J: TRBJ2-5; size: -; V: TRBV14; D: TRBD1; CDR3: CASSRLRQGATETQYF; DNA: TGTGCCAGCAGCCGGTTAAGACAGGGGGCTACAGAGACCCAGTACTTC
length: 17; J: TRBJ2-2; size: -; V: TRBV3-1/TRBV3-2; D: TRBD1; CDR3: CASSQDEGDRAREELFF; DNA: TGTGCCAGCAGCCAAGATGAGGGGGACAGGGCAAGAGAGGAGCTGTTTTTT
length: 14; J: TRBJ2-7; size: -; V: TRBV7-9; D: -; CDR3: CASSSTPTAQEQYF; DNA: TGTGCCAGCAGCTCCACCCCTACTGCACAGGAACAGTACTTC
length: 16; J: TRBJ2-3; size: -; V: TRBV9; D: -; CDR3: CASSVEGAGSTDTQYF; DNA: TGTGCCAGCAGCGTAGAGGGTGCGGGGAGCACAGATACGCAGTATTTT
length: 14; J: TRBJ2-7; size: -; V: TRBV5-1; D: -; CDR3: CASSFQGGRYEQYF; DNA: TGCGCCAGCAGCTTTCAGGGGGGACGCTACGAGCAGTACTTC